The present T cell receptor beta chain was sequenced within a study of blood T cells in healthy people across ages. Study findings and constraints: CMV status of donors was unknown, possibly confounding expanded clonotype changes. There was a strong correlation between TCR beta diversity and naive T cell percentage. In long-lived donors, naive CD4+ cell counts and diversity exceeded those of aged donors.

A second PCR of 7 to 11 cycles used a sample-barcoded 5' primer and a J-beta primer mix. TCRdb re-derived calls from the 5' RACE reads in MiXCR, one entry per CDR3 protein. The sample shows approximately 690,000 distinct CDR3 sequences, around 41% of them seen only once. Details on this clonotype: The antigen is undetermined.

The CDR3 loop spans 14 amino acids. The germline V gene has CDR1 SGHVS and CDR2 FQNEAQ. The chain couples TRBV7-8 to TRBJ2-7, with D perhaps matching TRBD1 (6 bases). The J call is in doubt because the DNA end fits TRBJ2-4 better. Sequencing was done on a sample of blood. This receptor was obtained from a man at least 80 years old in good health. The CDR3, as DNA: TGTGCCAGCACTTGCCCATTTCAGGGGTGCATTCAGTACTTC. This sequence encodes CASTCPFQGCIQYF.